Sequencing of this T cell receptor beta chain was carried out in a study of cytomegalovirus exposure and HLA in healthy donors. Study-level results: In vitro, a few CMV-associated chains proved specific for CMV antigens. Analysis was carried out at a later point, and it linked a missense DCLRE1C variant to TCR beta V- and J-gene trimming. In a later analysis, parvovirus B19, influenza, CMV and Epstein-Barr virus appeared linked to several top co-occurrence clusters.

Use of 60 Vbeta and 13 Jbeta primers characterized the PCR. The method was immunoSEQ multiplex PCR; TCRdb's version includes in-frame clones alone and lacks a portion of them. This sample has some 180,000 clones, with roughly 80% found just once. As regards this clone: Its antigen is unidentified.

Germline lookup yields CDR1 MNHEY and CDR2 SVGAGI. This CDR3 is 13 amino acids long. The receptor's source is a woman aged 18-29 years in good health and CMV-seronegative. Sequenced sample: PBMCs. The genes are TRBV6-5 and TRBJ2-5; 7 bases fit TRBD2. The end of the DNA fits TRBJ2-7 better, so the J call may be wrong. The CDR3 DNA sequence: TGTGCCAGCAGTAGCGGGACTTTCTACGAGCAGTACTTC. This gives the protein CASSSGTFYEQYF.